The clone carrying this TCR beta chain has a single count. Antigen unknown. This specimen comes from a study of PD-1 blockade in mismatch repair-deficient tumors. Overall study context: Enrolled about 2013-2017, patients had progressing, pretreated mismatch repair-deficient cancers of about a dozen types.

Study results and caveats: Rapid post-treatment expansion, then contraction, generally preceding radiologic response, marked tumor-resident clones.

Assay: immunoSEQ multiplex PCR; the TCRdb copy retains only in-frame clones and omits some. The sample lists approximately 80,000 clones, 70% to 90% occurring once. Mismatch repair deficiency was confirmed in all patients, by PCR or immunohistochemistry. TCRs were sequenced from three patients responding to pembrolizumab. The input for sequencing was peripheral blood, taken 44 weeks after starting pembrolizumab. This clonotype originated in an adult with mismatch repair-deficient cancer.

The CDR3 reads CASSLEFGRVATNEKLFF. CDR3 nucleotide sequence: TGTGCCAGCAGCTTAGAATTTGGCAGGGTTGCAACTAATGAAAAACTGTTTTTT. The V call is TRBV7-8, the J call TRBJ1-4; D might be TRBD1 (5 bases). The V gene lost 1 base and the J gene lost 0 bases, with 15 bases spanning the gap. The CDR3 has 18 residues. CDR1 SGHVS and CDR2 FQNEAQ come from the germline V gene.